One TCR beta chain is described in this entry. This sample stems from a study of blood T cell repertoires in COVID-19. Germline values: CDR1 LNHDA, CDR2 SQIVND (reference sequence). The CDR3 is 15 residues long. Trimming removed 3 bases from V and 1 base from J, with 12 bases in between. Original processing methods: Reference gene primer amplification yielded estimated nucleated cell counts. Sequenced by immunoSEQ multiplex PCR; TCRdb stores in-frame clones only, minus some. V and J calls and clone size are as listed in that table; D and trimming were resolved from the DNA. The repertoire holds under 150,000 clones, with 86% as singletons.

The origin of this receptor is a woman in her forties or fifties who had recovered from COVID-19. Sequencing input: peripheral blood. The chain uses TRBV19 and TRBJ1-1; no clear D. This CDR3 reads CASSIPHRGNTEAFF. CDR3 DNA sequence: TGTGCCAGTAGTATCCCTCACCGGGGGAACACTGAAGCTTTCTTT.